Listed below are T cell receptor beta chains from one sample, sequenced in a study of cytomegalovirus exposure and HLA in healthy donors. Here immunoSEQ multiplex PCR was the method, and the copy in TCRdb shows in-frame clones only, minus some. The sample has roughly 200,000 clones; about 81% are singletons. The sample consisted of PBMCs. These receptors were obtained from a woman aged 25 to 39 in good health and CMV-seronegative. CDR3s include the opening cysteine and the closing phenylalanine or tryptophan. The D gene is left open where the match is weak. Clone size is given for some rows only: seen once, a few or many times, or a class if the clone is expanded.

d_call j_call v_call clone_size cdr3_aa cdr3_nt
NA TRBJ1-1 TRBV18 NA CASAQALNTEAFF TGTGCCAGCGCGCAGGCTCTGAACACTGAAGCTTTCTTT
NA TRBJ1-5 TRBV27 NA CASSLPGSNQPQHF TGTGCCAGCAGCCTACCTGGTAGCAATCAGCCCCAGCATTTT
NA TRBJ1-4 TRBV2 NA CASNLPSGKLFF TGTGCCAGCAACCTTCCATCCGGAAAACTGTTTTTT
NA TRBJ2-6 TRBV16 NA CASSGARTGANVLTF TGTGCCAGCAGTGGGGCTAGGACTGGGGCCAACGTCCTGACTTTC
TRBD1 TRBJ2-7 TRBV7-8 once CASSLEPDRGARYEQYF TGTGCCAGCAGCTTAGAACCTGACAGGGGGGCCCGCTACGAGCAGTACTTC
TRBD1 TRBJ1-2 TRBV19 NA CASSKKGDSGYTF TGTGCCAGTAGTAAGAAGGGGGACAGTGGCTACACCTTC
NA TRBJ1-3 TRBV6-6 NA CASSSAGRGNTIYF TGTGCCAGCAGTTCCGCTGGCAGGGGAAACACCATATATTTT
TRBD1 TRBJ1-1 TRBV5-4 NA CASSFTGGTEAFF TGTGCCAGCAGCTTCACAGGGGGCACTGAAGCTTTCTTT
TRBD2 TRBJ2-1 TRBV4-2 NA CASSPTNSGGRNEQFF TGTGCCAGCAGCCCGACGAATAGCGGGGGAAGGAATGAGCAGTTCTTC
NA TRBJ1-1 TRBV5-4 NA CASSGGEGTEAFF TGTGCCAGCAGTGGCGGGGAGGGGACTGAAGCTTTCTTT
NA TRBJ2-1 TRBV7-6 NA CASSLGGGDEQFF TGTGCCAGCAGCTTAGGAGGGGGGGATGAGCAGTTCTTC
TRBD2 TRBJ2-2 TRBV30 NA CAWGLAVAYTGELFF TGTGCCTGGGGACTAGCGGTGGCGTACACCGGGGAGCTGTTTTTT
TRBD1 TRBJ2-2 TRBV5-4 NA CASTGQAKGTGELFF TGTGCCAGCACCGGACAGGCGAAGGGCACCGGGGAGCTGTTTTTT
NA TRBJ1-1 TRBV5-1 NA CASSLDLRVNTEAFF TGCGCCAGCAGCTTGGATCTGAGAGTGAACACTGAAGCTTTCTTT
TRBD2 TRBJ2-7 TRBV5-8 NA CASSFLAGGFYEQYF TGTGCCAGCAGCTTTTTAGCGGGAGGGTTCTACGAGCAGTACTTC
NA TRBJ2-2 TRBV5-5 few CASSFAANTGELFF TGTGCCAGCAGCTTCGCGGCAAACACCGGGGAGCTGTTTTTT